These 12 T cell receptor beta chains were all obtained from the same sample, sequenced in a study of vaccination and CD4 T cells after COVID-19. Stated treatment: 10-day PBMC culture with coronavirus spike peptide pools or control peptides (ViraFEST assay). Sequencing of the DNA from cultured CD4+ T cells was carried out with the Oncomine TCR Beta short-read assay. MiXCR was run by TCRdb on the PCR reads, yielding one entry per CDR3 protein. The sample shows 15,000 or so distinct CDR3 sequences, approximately 50% of them seen only once. Antigen specificity for these receptors is unknown. Sequencing was performed on CD4+ T cells from blood, cultured in vitro. The receptors come from a human donor who had recovered from COVID-19.

The V and J genes are TRBV27 and TRBJ2-1, with D maybe TRBD1 (8 bases). CDR1 is MNHEY and CDR2 is SMNVEV in the germline V gene (reference sequence). This CDR3 has 16 amino acids. V was shortened by 6 bases and J by 7 bases, with 22 bases between the two germline ends. CDR3 sequence reads: CASRGGRDRGGNEQFF. As DNA, the CDR3 is TGTGCCAGCAGGGGGGGGCGAGACAGGGGAGGGAATGAGCAGTTCTTC.

The CDR3 protein is CASSPIPQGGGYTF. The CDR3 region has the DNA TGTGCCAGCAGCCCGATCCCACAGGGTGGTGGCTACACCTTC. V gene TRBV7-2 combines with J gene TRBJ1-2, with a possible D match to TRBD1 (6 bases). The CDR3 loop spans 14 amino acids. Germline V gene lookup returns CDR1 SGHTA and CDR2 FQGNSA. V lost 5 bases and J lost 7, with 17 bases in between.

Comments on this clonotype: At one end the junction does not follow the germline gene, possibly because of a read error. The chain carries TRBV20-1 and TRBJ2-1; 7 bases match TRBD2. Germline V gene sequence: CDR1 DFQATT, CDR2 SNEGSKA (reference sequence). The CDR3 has 13 amino acids. CDR3: CSARDGGRSEQFF. Here the CDR3 DNA reads TGCAGTGCTAGAGATGGCGGGAGAAGTGAGCAGTTCTTT.

The chain employs TRBV20-1 and TRBJ2-1; D is uncertain. Per the germline V gene, CDR1 is DFQATT and CDR2 is SNEGSKA (reference sequence). This CDR3 contains 10 residues. V lost 6 bases and J lost 7, with 7 bases in between. In DNA, the CDR3 is TGCAGTGCGTATGGGAATGAGCAGTTCTTC. This encodes CSAYGNEQFF.

The chain couples TRBV29-1 to TRBJ2-7; D is uncertain. Germline V gene sequence: CDR1 SQVTM, CDR2 ANQGSEA. V dropped 1 base and J dropped 5 bases, with 6 bases sitting between them. The CDR3 runs to 11 residues. CDR3 residues: CSVEGGHEQYF. Written as DNA, the CDR3 is TGCAGCGTTGAAGGGGGTCACGAGCAGTACTTC.

The V call is TRBV7-8, the J call TRBJ1-6; TRBD1 matches 8 bases. V lost 3 bases and J lost 5; bases outside the gene matches: 6. The CDR3 consists of 16 residues. The germline gives CDR1 SGHVS, CDR2 FQNEAQ. As DNA, the CDR3 is TGTGCCAGCAGCTTGGGTCCGGGACAGGATAATTCACCCCTCCACTTT. Protein: CASSLGPGQDNSPLHF.

The J gene is TRBJ2-5, the V gene TRBV12-3 or TRBV12-4, with TRBD2 as a possible D gene (6 bases). This CDR3 contains 13 residues. The V end lost 4 bases, the J end lost 2 bases, and 8 bases lay between the germline ends. The CDR3 loop is CASSWDWQETQYF. CDR3 bases: TGTGCCAGCAGTTGGGACTGGCAAGAGACCCAGTACTTC.

The V call is TRBV11-3, the J call TRBJ2-7, with 7 bases lining up with TRBD1. CDR1 is SGHNT and CDR2 is YENEEA in the germline V gene. V was clipped by 1 base and J by 2 bases; unmatched bases: 8. This CDR3 is 16 amino acids long. For the CDR3, the DNA is TGTGCCAGCAGCTTAGGATGGACAGGCGTTACCTACGAGCAGTACTTC. Its translation is CASSLGWTGVTYEQYF.

The rearrangement joins TRBV20-1 to TRBJ1-1; D is unresolved. With 1 base removed from V and 4 bases from J, the gap between germline ends came to 7 bases. This CDR3 region has 12 residues. The germline V gene encodes CDR1 DFQATT and CDR2 SNEGSKA (reference sequence). This CDR3 is CSARGDGTEAFF. CDR3 nucleotides: TGCAGTGCTAGAGGCGACGGCACTGAAGCTTTCTTT.

The chain couples TRBV20-1 to TRBJ1-1; D is possibly TRBD1 (6 bases). Germline CDR1 and CDR2: DFQATT and SNEGSKA (reference sequence). V was pared by 3 bases and J by 7 bases, with 18 bases between. There are 14 residues in the CDR3. The CDR3 DNA is TGCAGTGCTAGCCCCTCCGGGGACACAGTTGAAGCTTTCTTT. Translated, it gives CSASPSGDTVEAFF.

The sample holds one count of this clonotype. The chain couples TRBV10-3 to TRBJ2-1; 7 bases fit TRBD2. Germline assignment: CDR1 ENHRY and CDR2 SYGVKD. The V and J ends lost 11 bases and 0 bases, in that order; junction bases with no gene match: 7. The CDR3 consists of 14 residues. CDR3 in amino acids: CAGARGSSYNEQFF. CDR3 nucleotide sequence: TGTGCCGGCGCGCGGGGGAGCTCCTACAATGAGCAGTTCTTC.

This clonotype has a handful of counts. V usage is TRBV6-1 and J usage is TRBJ1-5; a weak D match, TRBD1 (5 bases). Germline V lookup: CDR1 MNHNS, CDR2 SASEGT. This CDR3 contains 16 residues. The V end lost 7 bases, the J end lost 0 bases, and 16 bases lay between the germline ends. CDR3 bases: TGTGCCAGCAATTCGGCGACAGTCTATAGCAATCAGCCCCAGCATTTT. Its translation is CASNSATVYSNQPQHF.